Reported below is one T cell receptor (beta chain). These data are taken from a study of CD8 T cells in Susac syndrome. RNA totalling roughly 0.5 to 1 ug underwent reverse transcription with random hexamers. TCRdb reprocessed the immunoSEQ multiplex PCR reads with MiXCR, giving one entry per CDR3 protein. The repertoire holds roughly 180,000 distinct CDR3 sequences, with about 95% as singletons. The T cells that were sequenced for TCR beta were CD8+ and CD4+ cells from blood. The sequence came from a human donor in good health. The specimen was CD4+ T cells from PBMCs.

As DNA, the CDR3 is TGCGCCAGCAGCTTGGGACAGGGGACCCACGAGCAGTACTTC. Protein product: CASSLGQGTHEQYF. The rearrangement links TRBV5-1 to TRBJ2-7; 8 nucleotides agree with TRBD1. CDR1 is SGHRS, CDR2 YFSETQ, per germline. With V trimmed by 0 bases and J by 5 bases, 4 bases remained unmatched. The CDR3 is 14 residues long. The variable domain in full, with the rest retrieved from reference TRBV5-1 and TRBJ2-7, is KAGVTQTPRYLIKTRGQQVTLSCSPISGHRSVSWYQQTPGQGLQFLFEYFSETQRNKGNFPGRFSGRQFSNSRSEMNVSTLELGDSALYLCASSLGQGTHEQYFGPGTRLTVT.